This T cell receptor beta chain was recorded in a study of cytomegalovirus exposure and HLA in healthy donors (TCRdb year 2017). Concerning the study at large: An earlier analysis of several hundred of the donors reported approximately 300 Gb of sequence data and some 120 million unique TCR beta sequences from some 180 million T cells. Approximately 300 gigabases of sequencing data and roughly 81 million unique TCR sequences made up an early release that covered several hundred HLA-typed donors. The genetic ancestry cluster associated with self-reported Caucasian donors included 70% to 85% of the roughly 400 genotyped donors. The study aimed to test whether cataloging public T cell receptors could reveal signatures of past pathogen exposure. The study profiled the T cell repertoires of more than 500 subjects by immunosequencing and related them to cytomegalovirus serostatus. Besides the first cohort of approximately 710 subjects, a separate validation cohort made up of over 100 different subjects was used. To predict cytomegalovirus infection status, the study brought together high-throughput TCR immunosequencing, statistical association of individual TCRs with disease status, and machine learning. To study patterns of TCR occurrence, a later analysis re-analyzed previously published TCR beta repertoires from 700 or so donors and added high-resolution HLA genotyping. Rather than drawing on any new phenotypic data, the later analysis identified candidate immune exposures from TCR beta sequences and the way those sequences occurred across donors. In an earlier analysis of roughly 540 of the donors, high-throughput TCR beta sequencing was used to judge whether each TCR beta V gene segment behaved as functional or pseudogenic. Alongside the repertoire data, information on donor age, sex, ethnicity and CMV serostatus was compiled. In a later genetic analysis, genome-wide SNP genotypes for about 55% of the roughly 700 donors were used, and that subset was treated as a discovery cohort. All discovery cohort repertoires had been generated on a single sequencing platform. HLA typing included class I and class II loci at four-digit resolution. The number of typed donors differed by locus: about 629-630 for A, B, C, DRB1 and DQB1; approximately 520 for DQA1; about 600 for DPA1; and about 450 for DPB1. About five DR-DQ haplotypes were treated as single units for association and clustering because of strong linkage in the cohort. Among 300 to 500 genotyped donors of the cohort, an average of roughly 230,000 unique TCR beta nucleotide sequences was sequenced per donor, of which 15% to 20% were non-productive.

General findings and caveats noted by the study authors: In the study, approximately 160 TCR beta chains were listed as associated with cytomegalovirus. In a later analysis, HLA-associated TCR beta chains were found to be more clonally expanded and to have lower generation probabilities than equally common non-associated chains. Correlated functional status among segregating V segments might reflect linkage disequilibrium, but an unknown experimental factor could not be ruled out. An association between a missense DCLRE1C variant and V-gene and J-gene trimming of TCR beta chains was found in a later genetic analysis and replicated in an independent cohort. Over 15 rarely observed V segments, including chromosome 9 orphons, were excluded from the earlier analysis of about 610 of the donors because counts were too low. In both the original and validation cohorts, the classifier was reported to diagnose cytomegalovirus status with high specificity and sensitivity. A further reported finding was that TCR beta sequences accurately predicted the HLA-A and HLA-B alleles for most subjects in the first cohort. Some IMGT-functional V segments, including TRBV6-2 and TRBV6-3, could not be told apart with the 87-base-pair reads, so those segments were excluded. Most CMV-associated TCR beta chains appeared to be HLA-restricted in a later analysis, and the HLA associations seemed to be driven largely by CMV exposure. The authors suggested that the approach could potentially be generalized to other disease states and immunological phenotypes. Presence/absence analyses assumed roughly uniform sequencing depth across donors, an assumption that may not hold. When HLA alleles, especially DR and DQ, strongly co-occurred, TCR associations were difficult to assign to individual alleles. In an earlier analysis of approximately 590 of the donors, most TCR beta V segments appeared in productive rearrangements about 87% or about 30% of the time, broadly matching IMGT annotations. Because HLA typing was missing for some donors at each locus, association tests included only the typed subset. At a false discovery rate of 0.05, a later analysis linked under 20,000 TCR beta sequences to specific HLA alleles. Several of the top co-occurrence clusters appeared to be linked to parvovirus B19, influenza, CMV and Epstein-Barr virus, according to a later analysis. According to a later genetic analysis, donors in an Asian-associated ancestry cluster had fewer N-insertions in productive TCRs than the approximately 700-donor mean. Most TCR sequences were observed very rarely across donors, whereas some public TCRs were present in many individuals. The only immune exposure information available for the cohort was CMV serostatus. Three of the identified cytomegalovirus-associated TCR beta chains were confirmed in vitro to be specific for cytomegalovirus antigens. The cohort was sequenced for TCR beta chains only, and without alpha or paired-chain data the features that could be detected were limited. In a later analysis, TCR association rates were found to vary across HLA loci, with the most associated TCRs seen for DRB1 alleles and the fewest for HLA-C alleles. A group of highly shared sequence variants was considered likely to be a technical artifact of the sequencing pipeline.

In total, approximately 700 healthy bone marrow donors made up the cohort. Cohort members were all nominally healthy when sampled, although unrecorded immune exposures were likely present. The donor tested CMV seropositive and was one of the 289 seropositive cohort members. A peripheral blood sample was provided by each donor, and peripheral blood mononuclear cells were used for TCR beta sequencing. The Qiagen DNeasy Blood Extraction Kit was used to extract genomic DNA from the blood cell samples. The V and J ends are trimmed by 5 bases and 6 bases, leaving 7 bases between them. In the germline V gene, CDR1 corresponds to MNHEY and CDR2 to SVGAGI. Including the terminal cysteine and phenylalanine, the CDR3 comprises 12 residues. Kept here is only the CDR3 DNA, which spans 36 bases and is read in frame from base 1. Library preparation employed the immunoSEQ multiplex PCR assay. For the multiplex PCR, a mixture combining 60 forward primers for TCR Vbeta segments and 13 reverse primers for TCR Jbeta segments was used. The CDR3 region of rearranged TCR beta genes was amplified from genomic DNA with a multiplex PCR assay. The Illumina HiSeq System was used to sequence the amplified TCR beta libraries as 87-base-pair reads. Per the source publication's procedure: A later analysis counted tens of millions of unique TCR beta chains across the 550 to 700 repertoires, and 10 million to 12 million of these chains were shared by at least two donors. Raw reads were error-corrected and collapsed into unique sequences by a nearest-neighbor algorithm in which closely related sequences were merged to remove PCR and sequencing errors. CDR3 sequences were aligned to IMGT reference sequences to assign V, D and J gene segments. For a sequence to be retained, a match of at least six nucleotides to both a V gene segment and a J gene segment was required. A rearrangement counted as productive if the CDR3 had no stop codons and remained in frame with V and J, and every other rearrangement counted as non-productive. Following IMGT convention, CDR3 was defined as the stretch from the second conserved V-encoded cysteine up to the conserved J-encoded phenylalanine. The earlier analysis of approximately 590 of the donors excluded any sequence lacking an unambiguous match to a single V gene segment. In an earlier analysis of 450 to 750 of the donors, a V segment was called functional when productive rearrangements were above 56.7%, and segregating when the standard deviation between donors exceeded 5%. To diagnose cytomegalovirus status from the catalog of TCR beta chain sequences, a statistical classification framework was built. In a later analysis, TCR nucleotide sequences were compared against IMGT/GENE-DB human TR gene sequences so that V and J genes could be assigned. The TCRdist pipeline was used in a later analysis to assign CDR3 sequences and most-parsimonious VDJ recombination scenarios. In a later analysis, every TCR beta chain was defined by the combination of its CDR3 amino acid sequence and its V-gene family, and reads without a unique V-gene family were dropped. As a way to deal with suspected cross-contamination and a sequencing artifact, a later analysis dropped approximately 570 nucleotide sequences that were highly shared and had low generation probability. In a later analysis, a clonal expansion index was calculated for each public chain from normalized within-repertoire ranks of inferred template counts. Generation probabilities in a later analysis came from a VDJ recombination model fitted to out-of-frame rearrangements, and those results were checked against IGoR. A later analysis scored TCR-TCR, TCR-HLA and TCR-CMV co-occurrence with hypergeometric tests, applying a repertoire-size bias correction to TCR pairs. False discovery rates were estimated in a later analysis by permuting HLA or CMV assignments 20 times. In a later analysis, co-occurring TCRs were grouped using DBSCAN, with TCRdist sequence similarity added in when clustering inside HLA-allele-positive subsets. Co-occurrence clustering excluded repertoires with fewer than 30,000 or more than 120,000 public chains, plus five with anomalous nucleotide sharing. The source is immuneACCESS, and TCRdb retained only in-frame sequences with V and J called. Part of the clones is not carried over; for the studies checked, unresolved V genes explain less than half of this, and the remainder is unexplained. The DNA was the basis for D and trimming; V, J and clone size are from that table. The sample table records roughly 160,000 clones; 73% of these occur just once. Of the sample, roughly 5.4% falls within the top ten clones.

In regard to this clone: Its antigen specificity is not known. No base quality information exists; no much larger clone differs at one position.

The clonotype comes from a woman aged 18-29 years in good health and CMV-seropositive. The chain joins TRBV6-5 to TRBJ2-2; no confident D gene assignment can be made. The sequencing input was PBMCs. The DNA reads TGTGCCAGCAGTCCCTCCCCCGGGGAGCTGTTTTTT. Its translation is CASSPSPGELFF.